This entry lists 28 T cell receptor beta chains sequenced from one sample in a study of beta chain features in type 1 diabetes. No antigen has been assigned to these receptors. Findings and limits, study-wide: People with Type 1 diabetes carried modestly yet significantly shorter TCRB CDR3s in all four CD4+ subsets.

Expressed TCRB transcripts got sequenced, as all isolated RNA was reverse transcribed. Libraries were prepared by immunoSEQ multiplex PCR; TCRdb keeps only in-frame clonotypes and omits some of them. The repertoire has 300,000 to 400,000 clones, about a tenth of them found once; the top ten carry about 1%. The sequencing sample was made of central memory CD4+ T cells from blood. The receptors here all came from a man aged 25 to 40 with type 1 diabetes.

This clone turned up a few times. The chain couples TRBV5-1 to TRBJ2-7; D gene unclear. This CDR3 is 13 amino acids long. V gave up 5 bases and J gave up 2 bases, with 11 bases separating them. The germline V gene has CDR1 SGHRS and CDR2 YFSETQ. The DNA of the CDR3 is TGCGCCAGCAGTTATGACGGCACCTACGAGCAGTACTTC. Residues: CASSYDGTYEQYF.

The sample holds a few counts of this clone. This chain joins TRBV10-3 and TRBJ2-3; D is unresolved. Trimming took off 2 bases at V and 0 bases at J, with 9 bases between the two ends. The CDR3 runs to 15 residues. The germline CDR1 and CDR2 sequences are ENHRY and SYGVKD. CDR3 protein: CAISERQASTDTQYF. CDR3 nucleotide sequence: TGTGCCATCAGTGAGCGCCAGGCTAGCACAGATACGCAGTATTTT.

This chain joins TRBV25-1 and TRBJ2-5; 7 bases fit TRBD1. From germline, CDR1 is MGHDK and CDR2 SYGVNS. The CDR3 has 16 residues. Trimming cost V 5 bases and J 2 bases; bases outside gene matches: 11. The CDR3 coding sequence is TGTGCCAGCAGTCGACTCCGGGACAGTGATCAAGAGACCCAGTACTTC. It yields the protein CASSRLRDSDQETQYF.

This chain connects TRBV28 to TRBJ2-3; 10 bases are shared with TRBD2. The CDR3 is 16 amino acids. Germline loops: CDR1 MDHEN, CDR2 SYDVKM. Trimming cost V 4 bases and J 6 bases; bases outside gene matches: 10. The CDR3 DNA reads as TGTGCCAGCAGTTCGATAGCGGGGGGCCCCCCGGATACGCAGTATTTT. Its translation is CASSSIAGGPPDTQYF.

V is TRBV27 and J is TRBJ1-2; no clear D. The CDR3 loop spans 16 amino acids. Germline CDR1 is MNHEY and CDR2 is SMNVEV (reference sequence). Deletions cut 5 bases from V and 6 bases from J, with 22 bases between. DNA of the CDR3: TGTGCCAGCAGTCCTTCTCGCCAGTCCAGATGGAATGGCTACACCTTC. The encoded protein is CASSPSRQSRWNGYTF.

The table lists this clone with a few counts. The V call is TRBV27, the J call TRBJ2-5; D tentatively reads TRBD1 or TRBD2 (7 bases each). Germline lookup yields CDR1 MNHEY and CDR2 SMNVEV (reference sequence). Trimming took 10 bases from V and 4 from J, leaving 19 bases between them. This CDR3 region has 14 residues. CDR3 region: CATGGGGLGETQYF. CDR3 nucleotide sequence: TGTGCCACAGGGGGGGGCGGTCTGGGAGAGACCCAGTACTTC.

This clone was seen a handful of times. The chain joins TRBV7-5 to TRBJ2-7. TRBV7-5 is shown as a pseudogene. There are 14 residues in the CDR3. The CDR3 loop reads CARSRDGDSYEQYF. The CDR3 region has the DNA TGTGCCAGAAGCCGGGACGGGGACTCCTACGAGCAGTACTTC.

This rearrangement joins TRBV7-9 to TRBJ2-1; 7 bases line up with TRBD1. Germline V gene data show CDR1 as SEHNR and CDR2 as FQNEAQ (reference sequence). The J segment lost 10 bases and the V segment lost 4 bases, leaving 7 bases of the junction unmatched. The CDR3 loop spans 13 amino acids. The CDR3 reads CASSSLQGNEQFF. The CDR3 DNA follows: TGTGCCAGCAGCTCACTACAGGGGAACGAGCAGTTCTTC.

This chain joins TRBV11-2 and TRBJ1-6; a weak D match, TRBD1 (6 bases). CDR1 and CDR2 (germline): SGHAT, FQNNGV. This CDR3 has 15 amino acids. Trimming left V 2 bases short and J 13 bases short, with 18 bases between. This CDR3 reads CASSLNPGAQPPLHF. The CDR3 nucleotides read TGTGCCAGCAGCTTAAATCCGGGGGCGCAGCCCCCCCTCCACTTT.

The chain combines TRBV5-6 with TRBJ1-2; TRBD1 might be the D (6 bases). This CDR3 comprises 12 residues. Germline V lookup: CDR1 SGHDT, CDR2 YYEEEE. V was pared by 4 bases and J by 8 bases, with 12 bases between. The CDR3 nucleotides are TGTGCCAGCAGCGCCGGAGGGGGAGGCTACACCTTC. This codes for CASSAGGGGYTF.

This chain joins TRBV28 and TRBJ2-7; D may be TRBD1 (5 bases). V dropped 7 bases and J dropped 0 bases, with 10 bases sitting between them. Per germline, CDR1 MDHEN and CDR2 SYDVKM. This CDR3 is 13 amino acids long. The CDR3 coding sequence is TGTGCCAGCATCGACAGAAGCTCCTACGAGCAGTACTTC. This gives the protein CASIDRSSYEQYF.

V is TRBV28 and J is TRBJ1-2; TRBD1 matches at 7 bases. V dropped 4 bases and J dropped 4; count of bases not matched to a gene: 9. The CDR3 extends over 15 amino acids. The germline V gene encodes CDR1 MDHEN and CDR2 SYDVKM. Here the CDR3 reads CASSSPDRDVYGYTF. The CDR3 DNA follows: TGTGCCAGCAGTTCCCCAGACAGGGACGTCTATGGCTACACCTTC.

This clone was seen many times. The J gene is TRBJ2-1, the V gene TRBV7-9, with 9 bases matching TRBD2. The CDR3 length is 14 residues. CDR1 and CDR2 (germline): SEHNR, FQNEAQ (reference sequence). Unmatched junction bases numbered 3, after V lost 3 bases and J lost 6 bases. The CDR3 loop reads CASSFAGGLNEQFF. CDR3 nucleotides: TGTGCCAGCAGCTTCGCGGGGGGGCTCAATGAGCAGTTCTTC.

The gene calls are TRBV18 and TRBJ2-2; possibly TRBD1 for D (6 bases). The CDR3 spans 14 residues. Germline CDR1 is KGHSH and CDR2 is LQKENI. The V and J ends lost 10 bases and 1 base respectively, with 13 bases between them. CDR3 sequence (DNA): TGTGCCACTCGGGAACAGGGGAACACCGGGGAGCTGTTTTTT. This gives the protein CATREQGNTGELFF.

This clone appeared a few times. The V gene is TRBV27, the J gene TRBJ2-4; no definite D call. CDR1 is MNHEY and CDR2 is SMNVEV in the germline V gene (reference sequence). The CDR3 spans 13 residues. V was cut by 4 bases and J by 9 bases, with 13 bases left in between. The CDR3 bases are TGTGCCAGCAGTTCACTCCCTCACTTCATTCAGTACTTC. Residues: CASSSLPHFIQYF.

The chain recombines TRBV10-3 with TRBJ2-5; TRBD1 matches 11 bases. The J call may be mistaken, given a closer DNA end match to TRBJ2-7. This CDR3 region has 14 residues. Germline CDR1 ENHRY, CDR2 SYGVKD. CDR3 nucleotide sequence: TGTGCCATCAGTCTAGGACAGGGGGCTAGCGAGCAGTACTTC. This translates into CAISLGQGASEQYF.

This clone was counted between two and nine times. The J gene is TRBJ2-1, the V gene TRBV27; 15 bases are shared with TRBD2. Germline V CDR1 and CDR2: MNHEY, SMNVEV (reference sequence). V dropped 5 bases and J dropped 10; count of bases not matched to a gene: 6. This CDR3 is 15 amino acids long. CDR3 sequence: CASSPGLAGGGEQFF. In DNA, the CDR3 is TGTGCCAGCAGTCCCGGACTAGCGGGGGGGGGCGAGCAGTTCTTC.

This chain joins TRBV7-2 and TRBJ2-7; D is undetermined. This CDR3 is built from 13 residues. CDR1 is SGHTA and CDR2 is FQGNSA in the germline V gene. Trimming cost V 1 base and J 4 bases, with 8 bases left between them. CDR3: CASSLGVGYEQYF. CDR3 bases: TGTGCCAGCAGCTTAGGGGTAGGGTACGAGCAGTACTTC.

This chain links TRBV10-1 with TRBJ2-5, with D possibly matching TRBD1 (6 bases). V was shortened by 6 bases and J by 7 bases, with 18 bases between the two germline ends. Germline assignment: CDR1 WNHNN and CDR2 SYGVQD (reference sequence). The CDR3 is made up of 14 amino acids. The CDR3, as DNA: TGCGCCAGCAGCCAGTCGGGGATACAGGGGACCCAGTACTTC. Protein: CASSQSGIQGTQYF.

This clone was picked up a small number of times. The V and J genes are TRBV9 and TRBJ2-5; D tentatively reads TRBD1 or TRBD2 (5 bases each). CDR3 length: 15 amino acids. V was pared by 4 bases and J by 5 bases, with 18 bases between. Germline assignment: CDR1 SGDLS and CDR2 YYNGEE. CDR3 region: CASSSRDARGETQYF. CDR3 bases: TGTGCCAGCAGCTCCCGGGACGCCCGAGGGGAGACCCAGTACTTC.

Only a few counts were recorded for this clone. For the CDR3, the DNA is TGTGCCAGCAGCCCAGGAGGGTGGGACAGCTCTGGAAACACCATATATTTT. This encodes CASSPGGWDSSGNTIYF. The rearrangement uses TRBV9 and TRBJ1-3, with 7 bases identical to TRBD1. V dropped 4 bases and J dropped 0; count of bases not matched to a gene: 10. The CDR3 totals 17 residues. The germline CDR1 and CDR2 sequences are SGDLS and YYNGEE.

V gene TRBV2 combines with J gene TRBJ2-4; 7 positions match TRBD1. J was trimmed by 3 bases and V by 4 bases; bases with no gene match: 6. The CDR3 sequence is 15 residues long. Germline CDR1 SNHLY, CDR2 FYNNEI. The CDR3 loop is CASSGGGWGKNIQYF. The CDR3 bases are TGTGCCAGCAGTGGAGGGGGCTGGGGCAAAAACATTCAGTACTTC. Combining the CDR3 with reference TRBV2 and TRBJ2-4 gives the whole variable domain EPEVTQTPSHQVTQMGQEVILRCVPISNHLYFYWYRQILGQKVEFLVSFYNNEISEKSEIFDDQFSVERPDGSNFTLKIRSTKLEDSAMYFCASSGGGWGKNIQYFGAGTRLSVL.

This clone was counted only a few times. The chain has TRBV7-9 and TRBJ2-5; 11 nucleotides match TRBD2. The CDR3 is 15 residues long. V shed 4 bases and J 5 bases; nucleotides not matched to a gene: 6. Germline V gene lookup returns CDR1 SEHNR and CDR2 FQNEAQ (reference sequence). Here the CDR3 reads CASSYLAGGTETQYF. CDR3 sequence (DNA): TGTGCCAGCAGCTACCTAGCGGGGGGCACGGAGACCCAGTACTTC.

The chain combines TRBV18 with TRBJ2-7, with D tentatively TRBD1 or TRBD2 (6 bases each). CDR1 is KGHSH, CDR2 LQKENI, per germline. The CDR3 has 12 residues. V was clipped by 6 bases and J by 7 bases, with 13 bases between them. The CDR3 region is CASSGGREEQYF. In DNA form, the CDR3 reads TGTGCCAGCTCGGGGGGCCGAGAAGAGCAGTACTTC.

This clone was counted a few times. V usage is TRBV19 and J usage is TRBJ2-3; 8 nucleotides align to TRBD1. CDR3 size: 13 residues. V gave up 8 bases and J gave up 5 bases; unmatched junction bases: 6. Germline lookup yields CDR1 LNHDA and CDR2 SQIVND (reference sequence). In DNA form, the CDR3 reads TGTGCCAGTGGTGACAGGGGCAGAGATACGCAGTATTTT. Amino acids: CASGDRGRDTQYF.

This chain uses TRBV30 with TRBJ1-2; D possibly corresponds to TRBD1 (5 bases). The CDR3 spans 11 residues. Germline values: CDR1 GTSNPN, CDR2 SVGIG (reference sequence). V was trimmed by 0 bases and J by 10 bases, leaving 9 bases between them. The CDR3 loop reads CAWSVKDTYTF. The CDR3 region has the DNA TGTGCCTGGAGTGTGAAGGACACCTACACCTTC.

This clone was counted a few times. The chain links TRBV29-1 to TRBJ1-1; D call uncertain. In germline, CDR1 is SQVTM, CDR2 ANQGSEA. This CDR3 has 11 amino acids. V dropped 6 bases and J dropped 6 bases, with 11 bases sitting between them. The CDR3 loop is CSVRTGAEAFF. CDR3 bases: TGCAGCGTCCGGACTGGCGCTGAAGCTTTCTTT.

This clone was picked up many times. The J gene is TRBJ2-1, the V gene TRBV6-6; 8 positions match TRBD1. CDR3 length equals 15 residues. Germline lookup yields CDR1 MNHNY and CDR2 SVGAGI (reference sequence). V lost 5 bases, J lost 3 bases, and 6 bases stayed unmatched. CDR3 amino acids: CASSPTGDGYNEQFF. CDR3 in DNA: TGTGCCAGCAGTCCGACAGGGGATGGCTACAATGAGCAGTTCTTC.